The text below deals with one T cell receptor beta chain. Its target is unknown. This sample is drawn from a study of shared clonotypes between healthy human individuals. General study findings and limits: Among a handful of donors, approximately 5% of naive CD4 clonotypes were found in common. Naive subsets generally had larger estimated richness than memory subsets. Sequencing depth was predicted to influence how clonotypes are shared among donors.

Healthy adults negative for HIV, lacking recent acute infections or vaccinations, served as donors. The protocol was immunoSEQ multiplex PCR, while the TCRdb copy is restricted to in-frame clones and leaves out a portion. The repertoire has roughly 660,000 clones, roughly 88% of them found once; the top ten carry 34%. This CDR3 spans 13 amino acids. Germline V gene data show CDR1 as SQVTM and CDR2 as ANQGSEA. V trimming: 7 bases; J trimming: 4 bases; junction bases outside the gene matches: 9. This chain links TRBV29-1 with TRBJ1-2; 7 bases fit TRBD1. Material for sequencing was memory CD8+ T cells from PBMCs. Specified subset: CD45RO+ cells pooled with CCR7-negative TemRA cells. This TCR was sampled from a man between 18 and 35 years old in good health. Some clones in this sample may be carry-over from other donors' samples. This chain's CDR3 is CSAQWTGPYGYTF. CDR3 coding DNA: TGCAGCGCCCAATGGACAGGACCCTATGGCTACACCTTC.